Below are 31 T cell receptor beta chains sequenced from a single sample in a study of OX40 agonist ivuxolimab in advanced cancers. Libraries were prepared by immunoSEQ multiplex PCR; TCRdb keeps only in-frame clonotypes and omits some of them. The repertoire holds about 13,000 clones, with approximately 80% as singletons. The input for sequencing was CD4+ or CD8+ T cells sorted from blood, taken in a trial of the OX40 agonist ivuxolimab. Every receptor here comes from an adult with an advanced solid tumor such as melanoma, head and neck, liver or kidney cancer.

This clone was seen once. This chain joins TRBV11-3 and TRBJ2-1; D is ambiguous. Germline V gene sequence: CDR1 SGHNT, CDR2 YENEEA. V was shortened by 2 bases and J by 8 bases, with 13 bases between the two germline ends. The CDR3 runs 14 residues. This CDR3 reads CASSLWAEAHEQFF. DNA for the CDR3: TGTGCCAGCAGCTTATGGGCAGAGGCTCATGAGCAGTTCTTC.

The rearrangement links TRBV27 to TRBJ2-2; no firm D call. This CDR3 is built from 13 residues. Between the trimmed V and J ends, which lost 3 bases and 0 bases, there was a span of 2 bases. Germline V lookup: CDR1 MNHEY, CDR2 SMNVEV (reference sequence). The CDR3 reads CASSFPNTGELFF. In DNA, the CDR3 is TGTGCCAGCAGTTTTCCGAACACCGGGGAGCTGTTTTTT.

The chain has TRBV29-1 and TRBJ1-5, with D possibly TRBD1 on 6 matching bases. V lost 7 bases and J 0 bases, leaving 25 bases between the germline ends. The CDR3 consists of 18 residues. Per the germline V gene, CDR1 is SQVTM and CDR2 is ANQGSEA. The CDR3 is CSAPTQTGQEYSNQPQHF. CDR3 coding DNA: TGCAGCGCCCCGACCCAGACAGGCCAGGAGTATAGCAATCAGCCCCAGCATTTT. Supplemented by reference TRBV29-1 and TRBJ1-5, the full variable domain reads SAVISQKPSRDICQRGTSLTIQCQVDSQVTMMFWYRQQPGQSLTLIATANQGSEATYESGFVIDKFPISRPNLTFSTLTVSNMSPEDSSIYLCSAPTQTGQEYSNQPQHFGDGTRLSIL.

The chain links TRBV5-4 to TRBJ1-2, with TRBD1 matching 11 bases. V gave up 4 bases and J gave up 4 bases; unmatched junction bases: 15. The germline CDR1 and CDR2 sequences are SGHNT and YYREEE (reference sequence). The CDR3 has 18 residues. CDR3 in amino acids: CASSAAGTGGTFVYGYTF. The DNA of the CDR3 is TGTGCCAGCAGCGCAGCCGGGACAGGGGGGACCTTCGTCTATGGCTACACCTTC.

The rearrangement links TRBV27 to TRBJ2-2, with D uncertain. This CDR3 has 17 amino acids. Germline CDR1 reads MNHEY; CDR2 reads SMNVEV (reference sequence). The V and J ends lost 3 bases and 3 bases respectively, with 17 bases between them. The CDR3 spells CASSFSGSRPHTGELFF. CDR3 in DNA: TGTGCCAGCAGTTTCTCCGGCTCCCGCCCCCACACCGGGGAGCTGTTTTTT.

This clone is medium-sized in the sample. The rearrangement uses TRBV6-6 and TRBJ2-7; TRBD2 aligns across 9 bases. CDR1 is MNHNY, CDR2 SVGAGI, per germline (reference sequence). V was pared by 7 bases and J by 3 bases, with 10 bases of the junction left unmatched. The CDR3 loop spans 15 amino acids. Here the CDR3 reads CASKEGASGDYEQYF. As DNA, the CDR3 is TGTGCCAGCAAGGAGGGGGCTAGCGGGGACTACGAGCAGTACTTC.

The gene calls are TRBV13 and TRBJ2-4, with 7 positions matching TRBD2. The CDR3 has 16 residues. V dropped 4 bases and J dropped 6; count of bases not matched to a gene: 12. Per the germline V gene, CDR1 is PRHDT and CDR2 is FYEKMQ (reference sequence). The CDR3 DNA is TGTGCCAGCAGCTCCTCGGGGGGAGTTGAGATAAACATTCAGTACTTC. Translated: CASSSSGGVEINIQYF.

This rearrangement joins TRBV11-2 to TRBJ1-2, with D unresolved. The CDR3 runs 13 residues. The V and J ends lost 1 base and 3 bases respectively, with 6 bases between them. Germline loops: CDR1 SGHAT, CDR2 FQNNGV. In DNA form, the CDR3 reads TGTGCCAGCAGCTTAGTGGCAGACTATGGCTACACCTTC. It codes for CASSLVADYGYTF. The full variable domain, in which reference TRBV11-2 and TRBJ1-2 provide the parts outside the CDR3, is EAGVAQSPRYKIIEKRQSVAFWCNPISGHATLYWYQQILGQGPKLLIQFQNNGVVDDSQLPKDRFSAERLKGVDSTLKIQPAKLEDSAVYLCASSLVADYGYTFGSGTRLTVV.

This clone was picked up a small number of times. The gene calls are TRBV9 and TRBJ2-7; TRBD2 matches at 8 bases. The V gene end was trimmed by 3 bases and the J gene end by 6 bases; junction bases not matched to a gene: 8. Germline values: CDR1 SGDLS, CDR2 YYNGEE. This CDR3 region has 14 residues. CDR3 sequence (DNA): TGTGCCAGCAGCGACGGGACTAGTTTCTCCGAGCAGTACTTC. It yields the protein CASSDGTSFSEQYF.

The CDR3 region is CASSEGGSGYTF. The CDR3 bases are TGTGCCAGCAGTGAAGGGGGCAGTGGCTACACCTTC. The chain is built from TRBV25-1 and TRBJ1-2; possibly TRBD1 for D (6 bases). Germline CDR1 MGHDK, CDR2 SYGVNS. The V gene lost 2 bases and the J gene lost 7 bases, with 8 bases spanning the gap. This CDR3 comprises 12 residues.

The chain couples TRBV28 to TRBJ1-2; 7 nucleotides agree with TRBD1. With 7 bases clipped from V and 5 bases from J, the junction kept 10 bases outside the gene matches. Germline V gene sequence: CDR1 MDHEN, CDR2 SYDVKM. This CDR3 spans 14 amino acids. The CDR3 protein is CASKQGGPNYGYTF. The CDR3 DNA follows: TGTGCCAGCAAGCAGGGGGGGCCCAATTATGGCTACACCTTC.

The J gene is TRBJ2-1, the V gene TRBV7-3; 8 nucleotides match TRBD1. The CDR3 totals 20 residues. The germline V gene has CDR1 SGHTA and CDR2 FQGTGA. V gave up 3 bases and J gave up 1 base; unmatched junction bases: 17. CDR3 residues: CASSFQGTGFSPGSYNEQFF. The CDR3 DNA sequence: TGTGCCAGCAGCTTCCAGGGGACAGGCTTCTCACCTGGTTCCTACAATGAGCAGTTCTTC.

The rearrangement uses TRBV27 and TRBJ2-2; 7 bases line up with TRBD1. The germline V gene encodes CDR1 MNHEY and CDR2 SMNVEV (reference sequence). The CDR3 sequence is 19 residues long. Trimming took 3 bases from V and 4 from J; bases not matched to a gene: 17. The CDR3 loop is CASSFETPSTGSTTGELFF. CDR3 nucleotides: TGTGCCAGCAGTTTTGAGACGCCGTCGACAGGGAGCACCACCGGGGAGCTGTTTTTT.

The genes are TRBV30 and TRBJ2-7, with D hard to call. Germline loops: CDR1 GTSNPN, CDR2 SVGIG (reference sequence). The CDR3 length is 10 residues. Trimming took off 1 base at V and 6 bases at J, with 4 bases between the two ends. The CDR3 bases are TGTGCCTGGAGTGGGTCCGAGCAGTACTTC. This sequence encodes CAWSGSEQYF.

The genes are TRBV2 and TRBJ2-3; D gene unclear. This CDR3 contains 15 residues. Per germline, CDR1 SNHLY and CDR2 FYNNEI. V was trimmed by 0 bases and J by 2 bases, leaving 9 bases between them. CDR3 sequence reads: CASSEAFPPTDTQYF. The CDR3 DNA follows: TGTGCCAGCAGTGAAGCGTTTCCGCCCACAGATACGCAGTATTTT.

CDR3 DNA: TGCGCCAGCAGCCAAGCGGGACTAGCGGGAGAGTACGAGCAGTACTTC. Translating it yields CASSQAGLAGEYEQYF. The rearrangement uses TRBV4-1 and TRBJ2-7; TRBD2 aligns across 14 bases. CDR1 and CDR2 from the germline V gene are MGHRA and YSYEKL. This CDR3 region has 16 residues. V lost 1 base and J lost 4; bases outside the gene matches: 3.

This clone has just a few counts. This chain uses TRBV27 with TRBJ2-2, with D unresolved. V lost 6 bases, J lost 3 bases, and 8 bases lay in between. The CDR3 is made up of 13 amino acids. Germline values: CDR1 MNHEY, CDR2 SMNVEV (reference sequence). The CDR3 sequence is CASSIGHTGELFF. In DNA form, the CDR3 reads TGTGCCAGCAGCATAGGGCACACCGGGGAGCTGTTTTTT.

This clone was found once. The chain joins TRBV28 to TRBJ2-2, with 10 bases aligning to TRBD1. CDR1 and CDR2 (germline): MDHEN, SYDVKM. This CDR3 is built from 16 residues. The junction had 6 bases not matched to a gene; V was cut back by 5 bases and J by 3 bases. In DNA, the CDR3 is TGTGCCAGCAGTATACCGGGACAGGGGTACACCGGGGAGCTGTTTTTT. It encodes CASSIPGQGYTGELFF.

The V and J genes are TRBV4-1 and TRBJ2-5; TRBD2 matches at 7 bases. V was pared by 1 base and J by 5 bases, with 7 bases of the junction left unmatched. Germline CDR1 MGHRA, CDR2 YSYEKL. This CDR3 is built from 15 residues. The CDR3 sequence is CASSQGGGSGETQYF. CDR3 nucleotides: TGCGCCAGCAGCCAAGGGGGAGGGAGTGGGGAGACCCAGTACTTC.

This clone was counted a single time. The V and J genes are TRBV11-2 and TRBJ1-5; D unclear. Trimming cost V 1 base and J 6 bases, with 7 bases left between them. The CDR3 length is 13 residues. Germline V CDR1 and CDR2: SGHAT, FQNNGV. The CDR3 region has the DNA TGTGCCAGCAGCTTAGCGGTCCGTCAGCCCCAGCATTTT. Translation gives CASSLAVRQPQHF. The variable domain in full, with the rest retrieved from reference TRBV11-2 and TRBJ1-5, is EAGVAQSPRYKIIEKRQSVAFWCNPISGHATLYWYQQILGQGPKLLIQFQNNGVVDDSQLPKDRFSAERLKGVDSTLKIQPAKLEDSAVYLCASSLAVRQPQHFGDGTRLSIL.

The genes are TRBV19 and TRBJ1-5; 7 bases fit TRBD1. The CDR3 extends over 15 amino acids. V was pared by 5 bases and J by 3 bases, with 7 bases of the junction left unmatched. CDR1 is LNHDA, CDR2 SQIVND, per germline (reference sequence). The CDR3 sequence is CASSWFDRDNQPQHF. The CDR3 region has the DNA TGTGCCAGTAGTTGGTTTGACAGGGACAATCAGCCCCAGCATTTT.

The chain couples TRBV10-3 to TRBJ2-7; 9 bases align to TRBD2. J lost 11 bases, V lost 3 bases, and 8 bases had no gene match. CDR1 and CDR2 (germline): ENHRY, SYGVKD. The CDR3 consists of 13 residues. CDR3 amino acids: CAISEIAGDPEYF. The DNA of the CDR3 is TGTGCCATCAGTGAAATAGCGGGAGACCCGGAGTACTTC.

This clone appeared a single time. In DNA, the CDR3 is TGTGCCAGCAGCCTTTTCGGACAGGGACTAAACACTGAAGCTTTCTTT. Its protein is CASSLFGQGLNTEAFF. The rearrangement links TRBV28 to TRBJ1-1, with 8 bases fitting TRBD1. Trimming removed 6 bases from V and 2 bases from J; junction bases left unmatched: 11. The germline V gene has CDR1 MDHEN and CDR2 SYDVKM. The CDR3 runs 16 residues.

In this sample, this clone turned up once. The chain is built from TRBV7-9 and TRBJ1-1; TRBD1 matches 8 bases. The CDR3 consists of 17 residues. Germline CDR1 SEHNR, CDR2 FQNEAQ (reference sequence). V gave up 2 bases and J gave up 6 bases; unmatched junction bases: 14. The CDR3 DNA is TGTGCCAGCAGCTTAAGGGTCGGACAGGGAATTTCCGCTGAAGCTTTCTTT. Its translation is CASSLRVGQGISAEAFF.

This clone occurred once. The chain carries TRBV9 and TRBJ2-7, with D maybe TRBD2 (6 bases). Germline V gene data show CDR1 as SGDLS and CDR2 as YYNGEE. V lost 3 bases and J 2 bases, leaving 18 bases between the germline ends. CDR3 length equals 16 residues. The CDR3 loop is CASSDGPVRGTYEQYF. CDR3 DNA: TGTGCCAGCAGCGACGGCCCCGTTCGGGGGACCTACGAGCAGTACTTC.

This clone came up once. This chain joins TRBV20-1 and TRBJ1-3; D perhaps matches TRBD1 (5 bases). This CDR3 has 11 residues. V lost 2 bases, J lost 7 bases, and 6 bases lay in between. Germline V lookup: CDR1 DFQATT, CDR2 SNEGSKA (reference sequence). The CDR3 sequence: CSARKGNTIYF. The CDR3 DNA follows: TGCAGTGCTAGAAAGGGGAACACCATATATTTT.

The chain combines TRBV11-2 with TRBJ2-1, with D unresolved. The V gene's germline CDR1 is SGHAT and CDR2 FQNNGV. V dropped 6 bases and J dropped 0 bases, with 12 bases sitting between them. This CDR3 has 15 residues. The CDR3 loop is CASRPTAISYNEQFF. The CDR3 bases are TGTGCCAGCAGGCCGACGGCGATCTCCTACAATGAGCAGTTCTTC.

The rearrangement joins TRBV12-5 to TRBJ2-5, with 13 bases fitting TRBD2. The last part of the DNA fits TRBJ2-7 better; the J call may be wrong. Germline CDR1 LGHNT, CDR2 FRNRAP. The CDR3 sequence is 17 residues long. In DNA form, the CDR3 reads TGTGCTAGTGATCAGACTAGCGGGGGGTCTCGCTCCTACGAGCAGTACTTC. It encodes CASDQTSGGSRSYEQYF.

This chain joins TRBV19 and TRBJ2-1; perhaps D is TRBD1 or TRBD2 (5 bases each). The CDR3 totals 15 residues. V was trimmed by 5 bases and J by 2 bases, leaving 13 bases between them. Germline V gives CDR1 LNHDA, CDR2 SQIVND (reference sequence). CDR3 nucleotides: TGTGCCAGTAGTCCCATAGGGGACCCCTACAATGAGCAGTTCTTC. This translates into CASSPIGDPYNEQFF.

The chain couples TRBV5-1 to TRBJ2-2; D gene uncertain. The CDR3 runs to 16 residues. Germline V gene data show CDR1 as SGHRS and CDR2 as YFSETQ. V was shortened by 0 bases and J by 3 bases, with 12 bases between the two germline ends. In nucleotides, the CDR3 is TGCGCCAGCAGCTTGGGGCAGGCCGGAGACACCGGGGAGCTGTTTTTT. As protein: CASSLGQAGDTGELFF.

The chain is built from TRBV19 and TRBJ2-2, with D unclear. The CDR3 is 12 residues long. Germline lookup yields CDR1 LNHDA and CDR2 SQIVND (reference sequence). V shed 10 bases and J shed 4 bases, with 10 bases lying between them. CDR3 loop: CATPTLTGELFF. For the CDR3, the DNA is TGTGCCACCCCGACCCTCACCGGGGAGCTGTTTTTT.